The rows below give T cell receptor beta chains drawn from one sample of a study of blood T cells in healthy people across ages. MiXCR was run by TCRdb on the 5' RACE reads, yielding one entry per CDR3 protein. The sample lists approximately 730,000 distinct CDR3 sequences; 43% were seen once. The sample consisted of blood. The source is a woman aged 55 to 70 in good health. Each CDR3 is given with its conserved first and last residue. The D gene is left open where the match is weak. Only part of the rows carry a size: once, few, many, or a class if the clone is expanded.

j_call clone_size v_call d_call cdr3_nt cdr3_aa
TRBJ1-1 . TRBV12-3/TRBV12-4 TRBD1 TGTGCCAGCAGTTTAGTCTCGACAGGGAGCACTGAAGCTTTCTTT CASSLVSTGSTEAFF
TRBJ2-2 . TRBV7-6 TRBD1 TGTGCCAGCAGCTCAACAGGGGTTCGGTCCGGGGAGCTGTTTTTT CASSSTGVRSGELFF
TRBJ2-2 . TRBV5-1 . TGCGCCAGCAGCTTGGCCGTCGGGACTGCCGCCACCGGGGAGCTGTTTTTT CASSLAVGTAATGELFF
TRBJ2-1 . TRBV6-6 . TGTGCCAGCAGTTACCCGACCGAGAACAATGAGCAGTTCTTC CASSYPTENNEQFF
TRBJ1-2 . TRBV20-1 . TGCAGCCAGAAGGGGGAAGCTAACTATGGCTACACCTTC CSQKGEANYGYTF
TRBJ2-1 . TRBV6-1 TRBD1 TGTGCCAGCAGTGAAGCTTCGACAGGGTCCAATGAGCAGTTCTTC CASSEASTGSNEQFF
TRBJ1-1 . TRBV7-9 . TGTGCCGGCAGCTTAGCGCATGGGGAAACTGAAGCTTTCTTT CAGSLAHGETEAFF
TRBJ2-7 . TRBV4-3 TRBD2 TGCGCCAGCAGCCAAGGGAGGAGCGGGGCCTACGAGCAGTACTTC CASSQGRSGAYEQYF
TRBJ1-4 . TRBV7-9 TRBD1 TGTGCCAGCAGGCCGCCGGGACAGGGGATTGAAAAACTGTTTTTT CASRPPGQGIEKLFF
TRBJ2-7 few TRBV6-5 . TGTGCCAGCAAAAGCGAGACTAACTCCTACGAGCAGTACTTC CASKSETNSYEQYF
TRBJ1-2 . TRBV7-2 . TGTGCCAGCAGCTTAGTTCCGCAGGCCTCCTATGGCTACACCTTC CASSLVPQASYGYTF
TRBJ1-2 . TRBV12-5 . TGTGCTAGTGCCAGAGGGGGGCTCGGTGGCTACACCTTC CASARGGLGGYTF
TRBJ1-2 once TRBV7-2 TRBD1 TGTGCCAGCAGCTTAGCAGACAGGGGGCTGGGTGGCTACACCTTC CASSLADRGLGGYTF
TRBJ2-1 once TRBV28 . TGTGCCAGCAGTTACCCTGTGAGCTCCTACAATGAGCAGTTCTTC CASSYPVSSYNEQFF
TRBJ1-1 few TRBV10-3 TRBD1 TGTGCCATCAGTGACCGGGACAGGGCGAACACTGAAGCTTTCTTT CAISDRDRANTEAFF
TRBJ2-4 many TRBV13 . TGTGCCAGCAGCCCGCCCGACCTGGAAAACATTCAGTACTTC CASSPPDLENIQYF
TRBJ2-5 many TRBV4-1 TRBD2 TGCGCCAGCAGCCAAGACGCCGGGACTACCGACCAAGAGACCCAGTACTTC CASSQDAGTTDQETQYF
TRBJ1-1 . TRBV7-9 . TGTGCCAGCAGCTCGGACAGTGACTTCATGAACACTGAAGCTTTCTTT CASSSDSDFMNTEAFF
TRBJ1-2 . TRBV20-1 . TGCAGTGCTGATAGGCGGGAGGATGGCTACACCTTC CSADRREDGYTF
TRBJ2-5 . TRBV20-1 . TGCAGTGCTCCGGAGGGTGGGGAGACCCAGTACTTC CSAPEGGETQYF
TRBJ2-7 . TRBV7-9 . TGTGCCAGCAGTTTCCGGGACACCAACTCCTACGAGCAGTACTTC CASSFRDTNSYEQYF
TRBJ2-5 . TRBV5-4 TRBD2 TGTGCCAGCAGCCTGACGGTCACTAGCGGGCAAGAGACCCAGTACTTC CASSLTVTSGQETQYF
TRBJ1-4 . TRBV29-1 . TGCAGCGTTGAACTTCAGGGGAATCGTGAAAAACTGTTTTTT CSVELQGNREKLFF
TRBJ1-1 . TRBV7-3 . TGTGCCAGCAGCCAACATCCGGGACAGAACACTGAAGCTTTCTTT CASSQHPGQNTEAFF
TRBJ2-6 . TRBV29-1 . TGCAGCGTTCGCCTCACCGGGGCCAACGTCCTGACTTTC CSVRLTGANVLTF
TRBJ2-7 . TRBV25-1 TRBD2 TGTGCCGGCAGTGGACTAGCGGGGGCCTACGAGCAGTACTTC CAGSGLAGAYEQYF
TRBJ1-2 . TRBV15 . TGTGCCACCAGCAGAGATGTTGGGGGGAGCGGCTACACCTTC CATSRDVGGSGYTF
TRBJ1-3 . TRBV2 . TGTGCCAGCAGCGATACCTATTCCTCTGGAAACACCATATATTTT CASSDTYSSGNTIYF
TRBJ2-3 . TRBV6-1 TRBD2 TGTGCCAGCAGTGGAGGCGTCGCGGGGGGGCCTGGCACAGATACGCAGTATTTT CASSGGVAGGPGTDTQYF
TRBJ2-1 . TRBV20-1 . TGCAGTGCTAGAGAACTGGTCAATGAGCAGTTCTTC CSARELVNEQFF
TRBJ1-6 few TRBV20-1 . TGCAGTGCTAGAAGCGGACAGCTACTCTATAATGATTCACCCCTCCACTTT CSARSGQLLYNDSPLHF
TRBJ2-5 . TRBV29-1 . TGCAGCGTTGAAGATTGGGGGGCAAGGGAGACCCAGTACTTC CSVEDWGARETQYF
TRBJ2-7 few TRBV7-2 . TGTGCCAGCAGCCTCCACATTAGCTCCTACGAGCAGTACTTC CASSLHISSYEQYF
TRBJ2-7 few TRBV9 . TGTGCCAGCAGTCTAATCCGGGGACCCAACTACGAGCAGTACTTC CASSLIRGPNYEQYF
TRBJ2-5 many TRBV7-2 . TGTGCCAGCAGCTCGCACGAGACCCAGTACTTC CASSSHETQYF
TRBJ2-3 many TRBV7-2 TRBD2 TGTGCCAGCAGCTTCACGGACGGCGGGAGGGCCTTCGATACGCAGTATTTT CASSFTDGGRAFDTQYF
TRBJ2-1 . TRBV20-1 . TGCAGTGCTAGTGCGCAAACATCCTACAATGAGCAGTTCTTC CSASAQTSYNEQFF
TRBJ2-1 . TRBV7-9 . TGTGCCAGCAGTTATCCTGTCTATGAGCAGTTCTTC CASSYPVYEQFF
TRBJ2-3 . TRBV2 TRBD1 TGTGCCAGCAGTTGGGGACAGGGCTCAGAGACGCAGTATTTT CASSWGQGSETQYF
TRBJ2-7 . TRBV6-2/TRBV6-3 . TGTGCCAGCAATCGCGGGGAGCAGTACTTC CASNRGEQYF